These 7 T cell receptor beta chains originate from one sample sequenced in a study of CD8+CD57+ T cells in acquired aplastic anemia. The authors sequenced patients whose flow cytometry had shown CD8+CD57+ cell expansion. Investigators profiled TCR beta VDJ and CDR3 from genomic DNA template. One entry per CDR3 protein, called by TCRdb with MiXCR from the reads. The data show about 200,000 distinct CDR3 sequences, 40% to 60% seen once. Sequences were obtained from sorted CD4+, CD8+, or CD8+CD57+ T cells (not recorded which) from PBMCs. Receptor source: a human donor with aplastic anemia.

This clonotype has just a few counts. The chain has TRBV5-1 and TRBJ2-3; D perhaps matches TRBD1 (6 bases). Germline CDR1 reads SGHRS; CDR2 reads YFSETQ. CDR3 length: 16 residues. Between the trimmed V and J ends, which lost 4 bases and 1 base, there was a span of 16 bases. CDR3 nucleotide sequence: TGCGCCAGCAGCCAATTCGTCAGGGGAGGCACAGATACGCAGTATTTT. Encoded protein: CASSQFVRGGTDTQYF.

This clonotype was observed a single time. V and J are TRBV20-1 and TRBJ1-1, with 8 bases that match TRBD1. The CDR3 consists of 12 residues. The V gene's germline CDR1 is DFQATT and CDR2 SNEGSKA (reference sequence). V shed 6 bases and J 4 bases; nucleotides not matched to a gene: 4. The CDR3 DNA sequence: TGCAGTGCCACCGGGACAGGCACTGAAGCTTTCTTT. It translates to CSATGTGTEAFF.

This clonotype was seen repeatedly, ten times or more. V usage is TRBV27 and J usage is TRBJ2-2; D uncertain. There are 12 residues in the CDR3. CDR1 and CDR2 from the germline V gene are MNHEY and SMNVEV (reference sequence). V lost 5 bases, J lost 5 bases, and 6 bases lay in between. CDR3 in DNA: TGTGCCAGCAGTCCCCTAACCGGGGAGCTGTTTTTT. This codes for CASSPLTGELFF.

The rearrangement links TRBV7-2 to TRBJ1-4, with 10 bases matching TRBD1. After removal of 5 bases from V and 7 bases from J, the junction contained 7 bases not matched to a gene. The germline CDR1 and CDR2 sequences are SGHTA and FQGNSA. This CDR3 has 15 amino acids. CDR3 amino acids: CASSPRGTGVEKLFF. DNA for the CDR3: TGTGCCAGCAGCCCCCGAGGGACAGGGGTTGAAAAACTGTTTTTT.

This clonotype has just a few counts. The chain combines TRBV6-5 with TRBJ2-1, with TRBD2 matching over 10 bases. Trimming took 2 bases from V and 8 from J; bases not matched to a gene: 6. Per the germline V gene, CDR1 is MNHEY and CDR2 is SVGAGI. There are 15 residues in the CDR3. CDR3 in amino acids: CASSYSSGGFHEQFF. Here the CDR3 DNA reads TGTGCCAGCAGTTACAGTAGCGGGGGGTTCCATGAGCAGTTCTTC.

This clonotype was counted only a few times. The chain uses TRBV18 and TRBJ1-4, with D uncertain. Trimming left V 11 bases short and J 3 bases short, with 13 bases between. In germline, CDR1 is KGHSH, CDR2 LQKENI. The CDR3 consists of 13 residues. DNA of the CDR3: TGTGCCGGGTCCCAAAGGGCTAATGAAAAACTGTTTTTT. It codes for CAGSQRANEKLFF.

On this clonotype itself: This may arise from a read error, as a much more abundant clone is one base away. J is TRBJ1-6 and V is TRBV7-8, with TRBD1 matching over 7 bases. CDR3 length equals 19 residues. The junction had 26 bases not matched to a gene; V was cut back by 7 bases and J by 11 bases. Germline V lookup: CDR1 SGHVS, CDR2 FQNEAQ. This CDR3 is CASIGRQGPPSGRNPPLHF. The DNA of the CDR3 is TGTGCCAGCATAGGCCGACAGGGCCCCCCTTCAGGACGGAATCCACCCCTCCACTTT.